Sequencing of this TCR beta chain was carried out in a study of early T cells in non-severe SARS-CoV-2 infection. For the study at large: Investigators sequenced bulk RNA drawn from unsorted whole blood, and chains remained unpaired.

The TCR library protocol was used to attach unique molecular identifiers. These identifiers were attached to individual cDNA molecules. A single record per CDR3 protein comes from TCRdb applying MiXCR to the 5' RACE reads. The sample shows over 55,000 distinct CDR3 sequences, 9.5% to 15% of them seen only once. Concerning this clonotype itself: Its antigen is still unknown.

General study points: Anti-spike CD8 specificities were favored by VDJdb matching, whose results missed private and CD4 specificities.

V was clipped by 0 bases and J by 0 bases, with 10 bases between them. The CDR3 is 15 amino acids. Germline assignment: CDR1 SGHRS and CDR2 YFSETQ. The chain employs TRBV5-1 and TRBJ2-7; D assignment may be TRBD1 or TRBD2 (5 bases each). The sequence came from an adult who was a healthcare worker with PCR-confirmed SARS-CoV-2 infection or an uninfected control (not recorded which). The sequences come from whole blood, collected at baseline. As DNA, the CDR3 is TGCGCCAGCAGCTTGGGCCCAGGGAGCTCCTACGAGCAGTACTTC. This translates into CASSLGPGSSYEQYF.